Described below is a single T cell receptor (beta chain) sequence and its context. This sample is part of a study of T cells after yellow fever vaccination. Germline CDR1 LGHNA, CDR2 YNFKEQ. The CDR3 is 15 amino acids. V gave up 3 bases and J gave up 4 bases, with 15 bases separating them. TCRdb re-derived calls from the 5' RACE reads in MiXCR, one entry per CDR3 protein. The table includes about 500,000 distinct CDR3 sequences, around 16% detected once. The sample consisted of PBMCs, taken 4 to 6 days after the first yellow fever vaccination. This clonotype was obtained from a man between 18 and 35 years old who received the YFV17D yellow fever vaccine. The chain recombines TRBV4-2 with TRBJ1-2; D gene uncertain. As DNA, the CDR3 is TGTGCCAGCAGCCAGCCGGGCCCCGAGCCCTATGGCTACACCTTC. Its translation: CASSQPGPEPYGYTF.